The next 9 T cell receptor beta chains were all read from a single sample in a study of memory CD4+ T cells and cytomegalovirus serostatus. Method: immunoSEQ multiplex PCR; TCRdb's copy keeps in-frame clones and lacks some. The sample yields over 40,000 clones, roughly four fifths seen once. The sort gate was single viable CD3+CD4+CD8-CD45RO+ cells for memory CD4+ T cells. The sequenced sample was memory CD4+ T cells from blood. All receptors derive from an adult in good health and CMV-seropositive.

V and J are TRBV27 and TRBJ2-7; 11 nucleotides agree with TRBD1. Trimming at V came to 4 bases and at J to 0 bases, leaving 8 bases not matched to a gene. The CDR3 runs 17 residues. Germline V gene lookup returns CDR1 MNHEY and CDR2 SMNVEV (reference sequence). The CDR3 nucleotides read TGTGCCAGCAGTTGGACAGGGGGCGCGGGGGGCTCCTACGAGCAGTACTTC. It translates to CASSWTGGAGGSYEQYF.

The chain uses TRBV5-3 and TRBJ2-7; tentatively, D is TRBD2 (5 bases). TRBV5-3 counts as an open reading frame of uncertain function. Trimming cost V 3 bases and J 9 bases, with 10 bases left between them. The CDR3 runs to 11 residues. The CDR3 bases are TGTGCCAGAAGCTACGGGCGGGTGCAGTACTTC. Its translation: CARSYGRVQYF.

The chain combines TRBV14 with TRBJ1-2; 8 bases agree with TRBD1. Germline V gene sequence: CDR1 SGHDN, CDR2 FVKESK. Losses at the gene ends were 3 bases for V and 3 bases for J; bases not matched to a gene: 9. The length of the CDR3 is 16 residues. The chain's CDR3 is CASSHLGQGSHYGYTF. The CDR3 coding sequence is TGTGCCAGCAGCCACCTCGGACAGGGCTCACACTATGGCTACACCTTC.

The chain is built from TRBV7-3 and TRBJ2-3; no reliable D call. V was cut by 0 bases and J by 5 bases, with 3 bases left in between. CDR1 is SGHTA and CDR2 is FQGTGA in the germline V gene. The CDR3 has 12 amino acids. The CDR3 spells CASSLTGDTQYF. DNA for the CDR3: TGTGCCAGCAGCTTAACTGGAGATACGCAGTATTTT.

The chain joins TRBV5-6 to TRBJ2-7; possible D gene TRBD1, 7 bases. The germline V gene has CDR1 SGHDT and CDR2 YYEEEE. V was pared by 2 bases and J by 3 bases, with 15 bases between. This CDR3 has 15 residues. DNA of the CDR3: TGTGCCAGCAGCTTCTATTGGGGGGACAGCTACGAGCAGTACTTC. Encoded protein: CASSFYWGDSYEQYF. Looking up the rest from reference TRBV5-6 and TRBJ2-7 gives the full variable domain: DAGVTQSPTHLIKTRGQQVTLRCSPKSGHDTVSWYQQALGQGPQFIFQYYEEEERQRGNFPDRFSGHQFPNYSSELNVNALLLGDSALYLCASSFYWGDSYEQYFGPGTRLTVT.

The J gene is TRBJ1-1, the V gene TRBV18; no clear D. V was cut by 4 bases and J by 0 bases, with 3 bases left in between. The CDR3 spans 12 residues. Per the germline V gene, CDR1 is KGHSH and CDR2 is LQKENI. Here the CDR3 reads CASSRLNTEAFF. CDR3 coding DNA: TGTGCCAGCTCACGACTGAACACTGAAGCTTTCTTT.

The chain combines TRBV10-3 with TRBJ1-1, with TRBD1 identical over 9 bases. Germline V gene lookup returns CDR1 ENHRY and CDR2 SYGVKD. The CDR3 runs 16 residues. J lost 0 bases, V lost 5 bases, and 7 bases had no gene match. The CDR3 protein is CAISKGQGILNTEAFF. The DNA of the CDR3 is TGTGCCATCAGTAAGGGACAGGGCATCTTGAACACTGAAGCTTTCTTT.

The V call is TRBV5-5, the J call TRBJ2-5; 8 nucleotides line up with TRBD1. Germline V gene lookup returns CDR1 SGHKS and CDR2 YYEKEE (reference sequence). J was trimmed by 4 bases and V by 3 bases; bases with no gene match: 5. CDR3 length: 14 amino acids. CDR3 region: CASSSQTGVETQYF. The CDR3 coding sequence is TGTGCCAGCAGCTCACAGACAGGGGTAGAGACCCAGTACTTC. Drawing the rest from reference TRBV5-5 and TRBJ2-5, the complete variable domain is DAGVTQSPTHLIKTRGQQVTLRCSPISGHKSVSWYQQVLGQGPQFIFQYYEKEERGRGNFPDRFSARQFPNYSSELNVNALLLGDSALYLCASSSQTGVETQYFGPGTRLLVL.

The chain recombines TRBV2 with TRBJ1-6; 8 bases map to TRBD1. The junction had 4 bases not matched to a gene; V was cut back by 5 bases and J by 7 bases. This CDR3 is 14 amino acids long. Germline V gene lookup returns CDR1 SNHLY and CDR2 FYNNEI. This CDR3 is CASSIRTGNSPLHF. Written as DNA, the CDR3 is TGTGCCAGCAGTATTAGGACAGGGAATTCACCCCTCCACTTT.